The 22 T cell receptor beta chains below come from one sample, sequenced in a study of blood T cells in healthy people across ages. PCR was performed a second time for roughly 7 to 12 cycles using a sample-barcoded 5' primer and a J-beta primer mix. TCRdb itself ran the 5' RACE reads through MiXCR, one entry per CDR3 protein. The sample consists of fewer than 2 million distinct CDR3 sequences, around 40% of them appearing once. Sequences were obtained from blood. The source is a human donor in good health.

The CDR3 region has the DNA TGCAGTGCTAGTTCCTACTCTAGCACAGATACGCAGTATTTT. Encoded protein: CSASSYSSTDTQYF. The J gene is TRBJ2-3, the V gene TRBV20-1, with unresolved D. The germline gives CDR1 DFQATT, CDR2 SNEGSKA (reference sequence). V dropped 3 bases and J dropped 0 bases, with 10 bases sitting between them. CDR3 length: 14 residues.

The chain joins TRBV7-8 to TRBJ2-7, with D possibly TRBD2 on 6 matching bases. This CDR3 is built from 12 residues. CDR1 and CDR2 from the germline V gene are SGHVS and FQNEAQ. V lost 2 bases, J lost 12 bases, and 14 bases lay in between. The CDR3 here is CASSLHTGGVYF. CDR3 bases: TGTGCCAGCAGCTTACACACCGGCGGGGTGTACTTC. The variable domain in full, with the rest retrieved from reference TRBV7-8 and TRBJ2-7, is GAGVSQSPRYKVAKRGQDVALRCDPISGHVSLFWYQQALGQGPEFLTYFQNEAQLDKSGLPSDRFFAERPEGSVSTLKIQRTQQEDSAVYLCASSLHTGGVYFGPGTRLTVT.

The chain couples TRBV15 to TRBJ2-1; D is perhaps TRBD1 or TRBD2 (5 bases each). Germline lookup yields CDR1 LNHNV and CDR2 YYDKDF (reference sequence). The V end was cut by 0 bases, the J end by 6 bases, with 18 bases between. CDR3 length equals 17 residues. CDR3 in amino acids: CATSRDRGAPSGNEQFF. CDR3 DNA sequence: TGTGCCACCAGCAGAGATAGAGGGGCCCCTTCGGGCAATGAGCAGTTCTTC.

The rearrangement joins TRBV6-2 or TRBV6-3 to TRBJ2-3, with TRBD2 matching 9 bases. The CDR3 is 14 residues long. The junction had 8 bases not matched to a gene; V was cut back by 9 bases and J by 4 bases. CDR1 is MNHEY, CDR2 SVGEGT, per germline. The CDR3 region is CASSPSGTPDTQYF. The CDR3 DNA is TGTGCCAGTAGTCCTAGCGGGACCCCAGATACGCAGTATTTT.

The J gene is TRBJ2-2, the V gene TRBV29-1; D is uncertain. Germline loops: CDR1 SQVTM, CDR2 ANQGSEA. The CDR3 runs to 14 residues. Deletions cut 3 bases from V and 2 bases from J, with 10 bases between. CDR3 DNA: TGCAGCGTTGAGGAGAGAAGCAACACCGGGGAGCTGTTTTTT. As protein: CSVEERSNTGELFF.

In this sample, this clonotype turned up a few times. The J gene is TRBJ2-1, the V gene TRBV4-1; 8 bases align to TRBD1. V dropped 6 bases and J dropped 4; count of bases not matched to a gene: 20. Germline CDR1 is MGHRA and CDR2 is YSYEKL. This CDR3 region has 19 residues. The CDR3 coding sequence is TGCGCCAGCAGTCCAGGGGGCTCAACCGGGACGTCGCGGTACAATGAGCAGTTCTTC. It specifies CASSPGGSTGTSRYNEQFF.

The chain employs TRBV25-1 and TRBJ1-1; no reliable D call. The CDR3 runs 13 residues. Deletions cut 3 bases from V and 0 bases from J, with 5 bases between. Germline V gene lookup returns CDR1 MGHDK and CDR2 SYGVNS. CDR3 sequence: CASSDGMNTEAFF. CDR3 bases: TGTGCCAGCAGTGACGGAATGAACACTGAAGCTTTCTTT.

The table lists this clonotype with many counts. This sequence joins TRBV7-2 and TRBJ2-7, with D perhaps TRBD2 (6 bases). V lost 3 bases to trimming and J lost 0 bases, with 9 bases between them. The CDR3 runs 14 residues. Germline lookup yields CDR1 SGHTA and CDR2 FQGNSA. Here the CDR3 DNA reads TGTGCCAGCAGCTTTGCGGGGAGCTCCTACGAGCAGTACTTC. Its protein is CASSFAGSSYEQYF.

This sequence joins TRBV29-1 and TRBJ2-3, with D tentatively TRBD1 (5 bases). Germline assignment: CDR1 SQVTM and CDR2 ANQGSEA. The CDR3 has 14 amino acids. V was cut by 4 bases and J by 3 bases, with 14 bases left in between. Here the CDR3 DNA reads TGCAGCGTTGGCAGGGCCCTAAAAACAGATACGCAGTATTTT. Amino acids: CSVGRALKTDTQYF.

This sequence joins TRBV7-3 and TRBJ2-1; D might be TRBD2 (6 bases). The CDR3 is 13 residues long. V gave up 8 bases and J gave up 4 bases, with 12 bases separating them. Germline-derived CDR1 and CDR2 are SGHTA and FQGTGA. The CDR3 nucleotides are TGTGCCAGCGGTACTGGACTATACAATGAGCAGTTCTTC. Its protein product is CASGTGLYNEQFF.

The chain employs TRBV20-1 and TRBJ1-1; unclear D gene. This CDR3 is 13 amino acids long. Germline-derived CDR1 and CDR2 are DFQATT and SNEGSKA (reference sequence). Trimming removed 1 base from V and 2 bases from J, with 8 bases in between. The CDR3 DNA is TGCAGTGCTAGAGTTGATGGTAACACTGAAGCTTTCTTT. Translating gives CSARVDGNTEAFF.

V gene TRBV12-3 or TRBV12-4 combines with J gene TRBJ2-2; no firm D call. Trimming removed 2 bases at V and 0 bases at J, with 7 bases between. The CDR3 is made up of 15 amino acids. CDR3 nucleotides: TGTGCCAGCAGTTTAAGCCTCTCGAACACCGGGGAGCTGTTTTTT. Translating gives CASSLSLSNTGELFF.

In its sample, this clonotype was seen a few times. The chain combines TRBV29-1 with TRBJ2-3; possibly TRBD1 for D (5 bases). Germline loops: CDR1 SQVTM, CDR2 ANQGSEA. The CDR3 contains 15 residues. V was pared by 0 bases and J by 3 bases, with 13 bases between. CDR3 protein: CSVEDLQGWTDTQYF. CDR3 nucleotides: TGCAGCGTTGAAGATCTTCAGGGTTGGACAGATACGCAGTATTTT.

A few counts support this clonotype. The rearrangement links TRBV7-2 to TRBJ2-7; 7 bases line up with TRBD1. CDR3 length: 15 residues. V was clipped by 5 bases and J by 6 bases; unmatched bases: 13. The germline V gene encodes CDR1 SGHTA and CDR2 FQGNSA. Here the CDR3 DNA reads TGTGCCAGCAGCCCGCGGCGGACAGGTGAGGGCGAGCAGTACTTC. Translating gives CASSPRRTGEGEQYF.

This chain links TRBV6-2 or TRBV6-3 with TRBJ2-1, with 8 bases aligning to TRBD1. J was trimmed by 1 base and V by 2 bases; bases with no gene match: 1. Germline V gene data show CDR1 as MNHEY and CDR2 as SVGEGT. CDR3 size: 15 residues. CDR3 in amino acids: CASSYRTGSYNEQFF. Here the CDR3 DNA reads TGTGCCAGCAGTTACCGGACAGGGTCCTACAATGAGCAGTTCTTC.

The genes are TRBV9 and TRBJ2-3; D assignment may be TRBD1 or TRBD2 (6 bases each). CDR1 SGDLS and CDR2 YYNGEE come from the germline V gene. The CDR3 is 14 residues long. The V gene lost 0 bases and the J gene lost 7 bases, with 12 bases spanning the gap. The CDR3 reads CASSVGGGGYTQYF. DNA of the CDR3: TGTGCCAGCAGCGTAGGAGGAGGGGGATATACGCAGTATTTT. Together with reference TRBV9 and TRBJ2-3, the CDR3 gives the full variable domain: DSGVTQTPKHLITATGQRVTLRCSPRSGDLSVYWYQQSLDQGLQFLIQYYNGEERAKGNILERFSAQQFPDLHSELNLSSLELGDSALYFCASSVGGGGYTQYFGPGTRLTVL.

The chain carries TRBV20-1 and TRBJ2-1, with 13 bases matching TRBD2. The germline CDR1 and CDR2 sequences are DFQATT and SNEGSKA (reference sequence). The CDR3 has 14 amino acids. The V gene end was trimmed by 5 bases and the J gene end by 7 bases; junction bases not matched to a gene: 5. The CDR3 protein is CSALTSGGGNEQFF. The CDR3 DNA reads TGCAGTGCTCTCACTAGCGGGGGGGGTAATGAGCAGTTCTTC.

V usage is TRBV6-2 or TRBV6-3 and J usage is TRBJ2-1; possibly TRBD1 for D (6 bases). The DNA end lines up better with TRBJ2-7; the J call may be wrong. CDR3 length: 14 residues. Looked up from germline, CDR1 is MNHEY and CDR2 is SVGEGT. The CDR3 protein is CASTPRGSNNEQYF. CDR3 sequence (DNA): TGTGCCAGCACCCCGAGGGGGAGTAACAATGAGCAGTACTTC.

This clonotype appeared a single time. This chain links TRBV20-1 with TRBJ1-5; 7 nucleotides match TRBD1. Germline CDR1 and CDR2: DFQATT and SNEGSKA (reference sequence). This CDR3 region has 14 residues. J was trimmed by 6 bases and V by 8 bases; bases with no gene match: 13. This CDR3 is CSSTTGSISQPQHF. CDR3 in DNA: TGCAGTTCCACGACAGGGTCCATTAGTCAGCCCCAGCATTTT.

This chain joins TRBV7-2 and TRBJ2-5; 8 nucleotides agree with TRBD1. Germline CDR1 reads SGHTA; CDR2 reads FQGNSA. The CDR3 is 16 residues long. V dropped 3 bases and J dropped 2; count of bases not matched to a gene: 8. In nucleotides, the CDR3 is TGTGCCAGCAGCTTCCGTATCCAGGGGGCGCAAGAGACCCAGTACTTC. This gives the protein CASSFRIQGAQETQYF. Using reference TRBV7-2 and TRBJ2-5 for the parts outside the CDR3, the full variable domain is GAGVSQSPSNKVTEKGKDVELRCDPISGHTALYWYRQSLGQGLEFLIYFQGNSAPDKSGLPSDRFSAERTGGSVSTLTIQRTQQEDSAVYLCASSFRIQGAQETQYFGPGTRLLVL.

This clonotype was detected only a few times. This chain links TRBV2 with TRBJ2-1, with TRBD2 identical over 9 bases. V lost 2 bases to trimming and J lost 15 bases; unmatched junction nucleotides: 11. This CDR3 contains 14 residues. Germline CDR1 SNHLY, CDR2 FYNNEI. Here the CDR3 reads CASSEIKAGGIVFF. In DNA form, the CDR3 reads TGTGCCAGCAGTGAAATTAAAGCGGGGGGTATCGTGTTCTTC.

V gene TRBV2 combines with J gene TRBJ1-3; perhaps TRBD1 as D (6 bases). CDR3 length: 15 amino acids. Germline V lookup: CDR1 SNHLY, CDR2 FYNNEI. Trimming took 6 bases from V and 0 from J, leaving 12 bases between them. The chain's CDR3 is CASRATGTSGNTIYF. In DNA, the CDR3 is TGTGCCAGCAGAGCAACAGGGACCTCTGGAAACACCATATATTTT.